The entry below describes one TCR beta chain. The sample holds a few counts of this clonotype. The antigen this receptor binds is unknown. A much larger clone sits a single nucleotide away, making a read error possible. The data were obtained in a study of T cells in Graves' hyperthyroidism and ophthalmopathy (dated by TCRdb to about 2019). For context, the study as a whole: Peripheral blood samples were taken at the time of initial diagnosis, prior to any treatment. TCR V-J signatures able to tell the groups apart were searched for in a discovery cohort of 95 or so patients, of whom under 45 had Graves' ophthalmopathy and 55 to 60 had stable Graves' hyperthyroidism. An independent validation cohort of around 19 hyperthyroidism patients and 17 patients who later progressed to ophthalmopathy tested prospective prediction of ophthalmopathy. The approximately 97 discovery patients were randomly divided into training and test sets at a 7:3 ratio. Thyroid tissue and blood T-cell repertoires from six or seven Graves' hyperthyroidism patients were also compared in the study. After sampling, hyperthyroidism patients received methimazole starting at 30 mg daily, and ophthalmopathy patients received high-dose intravenous methylprednisolone. The paper describes TCR Vbeta CDR3 sequencing of 140 or so peripheral blood samples, made up of 43 ophthalmopathy patients, approximately 73 hyperthyroidism patients and 17 progressor patients. What the study reported, not specific to this receptor: During validation, the model predicted progression to ophthalmopathy a median of about 5.9 months ahead of onset, with more than 55% sensitivity and around 72% specificity. A model built on a 13 V-J signature distinguished ophthalmopathy from stable hyperthyroidism, reaching over 85% sensitivity and 81% to 83% specificity in cross-validation and 80%/75% in testing. Most expanded thyroid clonotypes (frequency above 0.001) were also detected in blood, suggesting blood repertoires may reflect thyroid immune responses. Sample size was not statistically predetermined, and blinding of investigators to group allocation was not performed.

The TCR beta CDR3 regions were amplified from the RNA transcripts. A first-round RT-PCR of the TCR CDR3 used the HTBI primer set with the Qiagen OneStep RT-PCR kit. Libraries were constructed in a second round of multiplex PCR, after which size selection and purification were carried out. The libraries were sequenced on an Illumina HiSeq2000 using paired-end 100 bp reads. Per the source publication's procedure: SOAPnuke was used to process the raw data, throwing out any read that contained adapters or uncalled bases, had a mean Phred below 15, or lacked an exact constant-primer or identifier match. COPE v1.2.5 was used to merge the high-quality paired reads, and each unique nucleotide sequence was defined as a clonotype. Clonotypes were aligned to IMGT TRBV, TRBD and TRBJ reference segments using MiTCR v1.1. The analysis included only V-J combinations with a frequency above 0.0001, which together covered more than 98% of the repertoires. The TCS score was defined as the ratio of F50 (clonal expansion) to E x V (chaos), calculated using BLOSUM62-based TCRdist between CDR3 peptides within each V-J. Welch's t-statistics and random forest reduced some 510 V-J features to fewer than 15, which were used in a naive Bayes classifier (R e1071). Using fastp trimming at Q25 and MiXCR clonotype assembly, TCRdb reanalyzed the public sequencing data and kept in-frame beta chains. Merged by CDR3 protein, the rows form single entries marked with the most common genes and DNA. The V and J calls were determined by TCRdb, not by the authors. For this sample there are approximately 630,000 distinct CDR3 sequences; around 15% appear just once. Of the sample, 3.8% is held by the ten largest clones.

A patient counted as having stable Graves' hyperthyroidism if no progression to ophthalmopathy occurred over 18 months of follow-up. The hyperthyroidism patients were between 18 and 65 years old and newly diagnosed, with a disease duration of less than 2 months. Exclusion was applied to patients with uncontrolled infections, other autoimmune diseases, pregnancy or lactation. Diagnoses were based on clinical symptoms, serum thyroxine and TRAb, thyroid ultrasound and orbital computed tomography. PBMCs were separated from roughly 10 ml of fresh peripheral blood using Ficoll-Paque density gradient centrifugation. Total RNA was extracted using Trizol reagent, and RNA quality was assessed on an Agilent 2100 Bioanalyzer. This receptor was obtained from a woman in her twenties or thirties with Graves' hyperthyroidism. Sample: blood.

The nucleotide sequence is given as TGCGCCAGCAGCATCGAACTAGCGGGGATTACAGATACGCAGTATTTT. It encodes CASSIELAGITDTQYF. The chain is made from TRBV5-1 and TRBJ2-3; a stretch of 10 junction bases matches TRBD2. V has 4 bases trimmed and J has 3 bases trimmed; junction bases matching no gene number 8. Including the terminal cysteine and phenylalanine, the CDR3 comprises 16 residues. Only the CDR3 part of the read is kept: 48 bases, read in frame from the first base. The germline V gene provides CDR1 SGHRS and CDR2 YFSETQ.